The rows below give T cell receptor beta chains drawn from one sample of a study of shared clonotypes between healthy human individuals. This table comes from immunoSEQ multiplex PCR, and its TCRdb copy is limited to in-frame clones, with some not included. The sample lists about 2.4 million clones, 90% to 95% occurring once. The sequenced sample consisted of naive CD4+ T cells from PBMCs. Receptor source: a man between 18 and 29 years old in good health. Some clones in this sample may be carry-over from other donors' samples. Each CDR3 is given with its conserved first and last residue.

v_gene: TRBV5-1
len: 13
CDR3aa: CASSWGTDYGYTF

v_gene: TRBV4-1
len: 18
CDR3aa: CASSQEWASGTPKNIQYF

v_gene: TRBV9
len: 15
CDR3aa: CASSVAGLPNTEAFF

v_gene: TRBV18
len: 16
CDR3aa: CASSNSPGGSTDTQYF

v_gene: TRBV7-3
len: 16
CDR3aa: CASSLSRDPSYNEQFF

v_gene: TRBV13
len: 14
CDR3aa: CASSFTGRVFGYTF

v_gene: TRBV7-9
len: 11
CDR3aa: CASSLVNEQFF

v_gene: TRBV5-1
len: 16
CDR3aa: CASSLGTGTAKNIQYF

v_gene: TRBV6-1
len: 15
CDR3aa: CASSPGLAGVGEQFF

v_gene: TRBV11-3
len: 14
CDR3aa: CASSLDRESTEAFF

v_gene: TRBV27
len: 18
CDR3aa: CASSLFGLAGVRNNEQFF

v_gene: TRBV7-2
len: 14
CDR3aa: CASSLGLSNTEAFF

v_gene: TRBV11-2
len: 13
CDR3aa: CASSLGGAYGYTF

v_gene: TRBV28
len: 16
CDR3aa: CASSGGNAGGRETQYF

v_gene: TRBV9
len: 14
CDR3aa: CASSKTGWNYGYTF

v_gene: TRBV7-2
len: 14
CDR3aa: CASSLGGGWDTQYF

v_gene: TRBV5-8
len: 14
CDR3aa: CASSLRQGYTEAFF

v_gene: TRBV28
len: 15
CDR3aa: CASSSPLGGYNEQFF

v_gene: TRBV20-1
len: 11
CDR3aa: CSASPPHTQYF

v_gene: TRBV2
len: 14
CDR3aa: CASSELAGAGELFF

v_gene: TRBV4-1
len: 13
CDR3aa: CASSLPANEKLFF

v_gene: TRBV13
len: 14
CDR3aa: CASSRADRAHEQYF

v_gene: TRBV18
len: 14
CDR3aa: CASSPTGDNYGYTF

v_gene: TRBV28
len: 13
CDR3aa: CASGGQKNTEAFF

v_gene: TRBV18
len: 16
CDR3aa: CASSPLGGTTTDTQYF

v_gene: TRBV28
len: 15
CDR3aa: CASSSPGQGNYGYTF

v_gene: TRBV7-2
len: 12
CDR3aa: CASSLIGYEQYF

v_gene: TRBV18
len: 14
CDR3aa: CASSPPREGTIQYF